This T cell receptor (beta chain) was identified in a study of shared clonotypes between healthy human individuals. The overall study: Plates per donor: three CD4 naive, three CD4 memory, two CD8 naive, one CD8 memory.

CDR1 and CDR2 (germline): SGHTA, FQGNSA. The CDR3 runs 16 residues. Trimming stripped 2 bases from V and 5 bases from J, with 19 bases between. A split of CD4+ cells into CD45RA+ naive and CD45RA-negative memory subsets was performed. The data were produced by immunoSEQ multiplex PCR, yet TCRdb's version contains in-frame clones alone and is incomplete. The table has some 2,500,000 clones, around 92% seen once. This TCR derives from a man younger than 35 in good health. Some clones in this sample may be carry-over from other donors' samples. This rearrangement joins TRBV7-2 to TRBJ2-7; D tentatively fits TRBD1 or TRBD2 (5 bases each). Sequenced input: naive CD4+ T cells from PBMCs. Specified subset: CD45RA+ positively selected. The CDR3 DNA reads TGTGCCAGCAGCTTATTGGGGGTGGCTATGGATGACGAGCAGTACTTC. Its protein is CASSLLGVAMDDEQYF.